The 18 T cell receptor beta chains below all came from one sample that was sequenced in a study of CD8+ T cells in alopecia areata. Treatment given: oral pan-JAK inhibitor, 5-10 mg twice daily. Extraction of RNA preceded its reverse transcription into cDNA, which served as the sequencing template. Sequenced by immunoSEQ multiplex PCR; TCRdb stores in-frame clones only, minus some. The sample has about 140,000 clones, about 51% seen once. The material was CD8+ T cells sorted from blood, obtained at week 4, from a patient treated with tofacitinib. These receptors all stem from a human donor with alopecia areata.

This chain's CDR3 is CASSPGRSNQPQHF. CDR3 nucleotide sequence: TGTGCCAGCAGCCCAGGGCGGAGCAATCAGCCCCAGCATTTT. This chain uses TRBV7-2 with TRBJ1-5, with D perhaps TRBD1 (5 bases). Germline loops: CDR1 SGHTA, CDR2 FQGNSA. This CDR3 has 14 residues. V dropped 5 bases and J dropped 1 base, with 9 bases sitting between them.

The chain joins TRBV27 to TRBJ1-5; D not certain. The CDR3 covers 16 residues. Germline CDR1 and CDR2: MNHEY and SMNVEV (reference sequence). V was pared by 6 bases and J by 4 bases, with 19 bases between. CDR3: CASSFLPWGNNQPQHF. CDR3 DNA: TGTGCCAGCAGCTTCCTCCCATGGGGAAATAATCAGCCCCAGCATTTT.

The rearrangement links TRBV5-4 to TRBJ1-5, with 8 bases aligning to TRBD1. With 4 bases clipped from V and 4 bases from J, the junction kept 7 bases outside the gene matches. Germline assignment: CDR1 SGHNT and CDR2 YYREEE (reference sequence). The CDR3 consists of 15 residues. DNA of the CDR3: TGTGCCAGCAGCCAAGAGACAGGGGTTAATCAGCCCCAGCATTTT. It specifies CASSQETGVNQPQHF.

The CDR3 protein is CASSSEAGGQETQYF. The DNA of the CDR3 is TGTGCCAGCAGTTCCGAGGCGGGGGGACAAGAGACCCAGTACTTC. This chain uses TRBV11-2 with TRBJ2-5; TRBD2 aligns across 8 bases. Germline V lookup: CDR1 SGHAT, CDR2 FQNNGV. The J segment lost 2 bases and the V segment lost 6 bases, leaving 8 bases of the junction unmatched. This CDR3 comprises 15 residues.

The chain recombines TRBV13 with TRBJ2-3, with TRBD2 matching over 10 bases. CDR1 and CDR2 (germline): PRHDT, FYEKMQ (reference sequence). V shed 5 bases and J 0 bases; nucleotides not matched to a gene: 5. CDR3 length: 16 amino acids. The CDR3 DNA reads TGTGCCAGCAGCGGACTAGCGGACTCCAGCACAGATACGCAGTATTTT. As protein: CASSGLADSSTDTQYF.

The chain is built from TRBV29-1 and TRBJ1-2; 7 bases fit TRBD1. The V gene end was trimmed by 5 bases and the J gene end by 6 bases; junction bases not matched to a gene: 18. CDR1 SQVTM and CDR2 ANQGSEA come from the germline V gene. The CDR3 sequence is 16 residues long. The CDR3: CSVFALDRVDVNGYTF. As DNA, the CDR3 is TGCAGCGTTTTCGCCTTAGACAGGGTGGATGTGAATGGCTACACCTTC.

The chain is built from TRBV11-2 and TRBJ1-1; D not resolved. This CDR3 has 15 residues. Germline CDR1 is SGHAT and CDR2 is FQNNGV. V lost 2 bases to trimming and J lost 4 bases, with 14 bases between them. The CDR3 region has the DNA TGTGCCAGCAGCTTAAGCAGGAGCATAGGCACTGAAGCTTTCTTT. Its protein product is CASSLSRSIGTEAFF.

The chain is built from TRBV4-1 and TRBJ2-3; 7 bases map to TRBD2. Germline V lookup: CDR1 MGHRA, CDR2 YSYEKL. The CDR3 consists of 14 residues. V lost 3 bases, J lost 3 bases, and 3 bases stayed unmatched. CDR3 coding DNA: TGCGCCAGCAGCCACAGGGAGGGGACAGATACGCAGTATTTT. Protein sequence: CASSHREGTDTQYF.

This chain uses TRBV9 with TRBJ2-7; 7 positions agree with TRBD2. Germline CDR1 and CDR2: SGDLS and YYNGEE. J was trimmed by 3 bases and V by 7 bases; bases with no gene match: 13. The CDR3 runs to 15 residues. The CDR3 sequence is CASGGWASGSYEQYF. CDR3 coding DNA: TGTGCCAGCGGAGGTTGGGCTAGCGGAAGCTACGAGCAGTACTTC.

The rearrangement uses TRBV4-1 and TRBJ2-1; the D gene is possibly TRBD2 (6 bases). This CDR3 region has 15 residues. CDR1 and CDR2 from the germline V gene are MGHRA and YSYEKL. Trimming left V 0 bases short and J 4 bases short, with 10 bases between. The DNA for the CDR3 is TGCGCCAGCAGCCAAGATGGCGGGGCTTACAATGAGCAGTTCTTC. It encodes CASSQDGGAYNEQFF.

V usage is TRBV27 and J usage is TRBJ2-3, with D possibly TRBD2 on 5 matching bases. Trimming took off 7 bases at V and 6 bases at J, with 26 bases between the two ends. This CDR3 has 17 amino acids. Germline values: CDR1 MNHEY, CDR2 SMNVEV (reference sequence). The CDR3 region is CASTNFPQRPEKDTQYF. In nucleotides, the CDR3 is TGTGCCAGCACCAACTTCCCCCAGCGGCCCGAGAAGGATACGCAGTATTTT.

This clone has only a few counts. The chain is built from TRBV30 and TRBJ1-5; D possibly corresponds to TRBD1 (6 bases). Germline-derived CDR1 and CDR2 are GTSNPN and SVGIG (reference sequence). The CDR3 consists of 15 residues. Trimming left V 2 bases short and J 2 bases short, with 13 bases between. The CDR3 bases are TGTGCCTGGAGTAGAAGGGACACGGGCAATCAGCCCCAGCATTTT. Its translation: CAWSRRDTGNQPQHF.

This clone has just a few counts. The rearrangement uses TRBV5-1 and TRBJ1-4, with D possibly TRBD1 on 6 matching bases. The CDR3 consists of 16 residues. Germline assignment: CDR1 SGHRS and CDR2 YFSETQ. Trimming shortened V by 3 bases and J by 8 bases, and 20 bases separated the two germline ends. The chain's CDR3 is CASSYTNRDGREKLFF. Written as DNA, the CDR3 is TGCGCCAGCAGCTACACCAACAGGGACGGCCGCGAAAAACTGTTTTTT.

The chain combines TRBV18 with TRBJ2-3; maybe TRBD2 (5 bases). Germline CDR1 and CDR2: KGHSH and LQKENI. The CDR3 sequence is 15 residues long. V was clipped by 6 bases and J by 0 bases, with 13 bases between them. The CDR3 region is CASSRGLASTDTQYF. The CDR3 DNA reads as TGTGCCAGCTCCCGAGGGTTAGCTAGCACAGATACGCAGTATTTT.

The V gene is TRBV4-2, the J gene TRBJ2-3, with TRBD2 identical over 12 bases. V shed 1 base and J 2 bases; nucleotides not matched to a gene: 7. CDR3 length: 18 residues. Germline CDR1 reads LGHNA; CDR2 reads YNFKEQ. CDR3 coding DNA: TGTGCCAGCAGCCAAGTAGTTGGACTAGCGGGGCCCACAGATACGCAGTATTTT. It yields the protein CASSQVVGLAGPTDTQYF.

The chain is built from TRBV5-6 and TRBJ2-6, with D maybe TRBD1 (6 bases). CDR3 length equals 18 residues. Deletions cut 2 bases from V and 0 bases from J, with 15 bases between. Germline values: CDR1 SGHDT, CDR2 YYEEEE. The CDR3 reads CASSFPGVEVSGANVLTF. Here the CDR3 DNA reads TGTGCCAGCAGCTTTCCAGGGGTGGAAGTCTCTGGGGCCAACGTCCTGACTTTC.

DNA for the CDR3: TGTGCCAGCAGTTACTCGGGGGGGACCCCCCGAGAGACCCAGTACTTC. Encoded protein: CASSYSGGTPRETQYF. The chain has TRBV6-6 and TRBJ2-5; 7 nucleotides match TRBD2. V was pared by 0 bases and J by 4 bases, with 8 bases of the junction left unmatched. Germline CDR1 MNHNY, CDR2 SVGAGI (reference sequence). This CDR3 spans 16 amino acids.

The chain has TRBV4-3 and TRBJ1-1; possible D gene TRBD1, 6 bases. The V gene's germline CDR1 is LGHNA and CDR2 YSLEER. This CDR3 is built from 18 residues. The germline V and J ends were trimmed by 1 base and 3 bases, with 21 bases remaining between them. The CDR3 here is CASSQGLGGQREYTEAFF. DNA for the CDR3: TGCGCCAGCAGCCAAGGGCTTGGTGGACAGCGGGAATACACTGAAGCTTTCTTT.